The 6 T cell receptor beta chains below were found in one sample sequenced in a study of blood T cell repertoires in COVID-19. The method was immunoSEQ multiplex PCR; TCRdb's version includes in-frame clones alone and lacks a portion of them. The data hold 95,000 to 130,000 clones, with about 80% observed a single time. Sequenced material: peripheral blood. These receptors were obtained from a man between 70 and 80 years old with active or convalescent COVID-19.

The CDR3 reads CASSFGTLKSDYGYTF. Here the CDR3 DNA reads TGTGCCAGCAGCTTCGGGACACTTAAATCGGATTATGGCTACACCTTC. The chain carries TRBV11-3 and TRBJ1-2; D might be TRBD1 (6 bases). The CDR3 covers 16 residues. Germline V gene sequence: CDR1 SGHNT, CDR2 YENEEA. V was shortened by 3 bases and J by 5 bases, with 19 bases between the two germline ends. The whole variable domain, remainder taken from reference TRBV11-3 and TRBJ1-2, is EAGVVQSPRYKIIEKKQPVAFWCNPISGHNTLYWYLQNLGQGPELLIRYENEEAVDDSQLPKDRFSAERLKGVDSTLKIQPAELGDSAVYLCASSFGTLKSDYGYTFGSGTRLTVV.

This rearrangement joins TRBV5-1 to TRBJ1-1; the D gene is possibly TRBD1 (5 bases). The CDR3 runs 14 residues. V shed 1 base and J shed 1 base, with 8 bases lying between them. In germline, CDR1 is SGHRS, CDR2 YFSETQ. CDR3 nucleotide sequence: TGCGCCAGCAGCTTGAACAGGCCGAACACTGAAGCTTTCTTT. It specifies CASSLNRPNTEAFF.

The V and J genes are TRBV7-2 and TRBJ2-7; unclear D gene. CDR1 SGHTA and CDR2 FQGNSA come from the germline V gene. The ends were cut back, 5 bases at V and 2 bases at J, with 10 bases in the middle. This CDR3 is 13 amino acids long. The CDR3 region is CASSNVNTYEQYF. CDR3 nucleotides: TGTGCCAGCAGCAACGTTAACACCTACGAGCAGTACTTC.

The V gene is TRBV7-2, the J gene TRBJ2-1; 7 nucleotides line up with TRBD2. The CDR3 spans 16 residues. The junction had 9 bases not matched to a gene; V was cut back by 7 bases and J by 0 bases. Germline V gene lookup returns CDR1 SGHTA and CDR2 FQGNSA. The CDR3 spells CASTPGRGGSYNEQFF. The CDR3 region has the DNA TGTGCCAGCACCCCGGGGAGGGGAGGCTCCTACAATGAGCAGTTCTTC.

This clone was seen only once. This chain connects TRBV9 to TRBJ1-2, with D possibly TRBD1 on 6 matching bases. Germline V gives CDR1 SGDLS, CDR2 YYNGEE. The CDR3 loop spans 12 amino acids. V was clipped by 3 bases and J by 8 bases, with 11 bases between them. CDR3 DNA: TGTGCCAGCAGCGCAGGGGTTTACGGCTACACCTTC. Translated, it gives CASSAGVYGYTF.

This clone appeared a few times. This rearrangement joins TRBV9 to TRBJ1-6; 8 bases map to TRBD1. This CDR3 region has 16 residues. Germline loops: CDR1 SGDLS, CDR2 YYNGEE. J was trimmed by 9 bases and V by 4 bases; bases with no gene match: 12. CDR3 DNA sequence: TGTGCCAGCAGCCCACACGGACAGGGTGAAAGTTCACCCCTCCACTTT. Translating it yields CASSPHGQGESSPLHF. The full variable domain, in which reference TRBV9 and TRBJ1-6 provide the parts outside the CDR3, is DSGVTQTPKHLITATGQRVTLRCSPRSGDLSVYWYQQSLDQGLQFLIQYYNGEERAKGNILERFSAQQFPDLHSELNLSSLELGDSALYFCASSPHGQGESSPLHFGNGTRLTVT.